The rows below give T cell receptor beta chains drawn from one sample of a study of blood T cell repertoires in COVID-19. Here immunoSEQ multiplex PCR was the method, and the copy in TCRdb shows in-frame clones only, minus some. The data contain about 220,000 clones, more than 75% of them singletons. Sequenced sample: peripheral blood. These receptors all come from a human donor in a cohort sampled during active COVID-19. Both conserved end residues are part of each CDR3. Each record gives: CDR3 protein, CDR3 DNA, V gene, J gene, D gene, clone size. D genes are given only for firm matches. The size entry is marked missing in some rows and otherwise reads once, few, many or a size class.

cdr3_aa: CSASRTSGPSYEQYF
cdr3_nt: TGCAGTGCTAGTCGCACTAGCGGACCCTCCTACGAGCAGTACTTC
v_call: TRBV20-1
j_call: TRBJ2-7
d_call: TRBD2
clone_size: -

cdr3_aa: CASSTIGLASSYEQYF
cdr3_nt: TGTGCCAGTAGTACCATAGGACTAGCGAGCTCCTACGAGCAGTACTTC
v_call: TRBV19
j_call: TRBJ2-7
d_call: TRBD2
clone_size: -

cdr3_aa: CASSRWGEETQYF
cdr3_nt: TGTGCCAGTAGTAGGTGGGGGGAGGAGACCCAGTACTTC
v_call: TRBV19
j_call: TRBJ2-5
d_call: -
clone_size: once

cdr3_aa: CASSSGDTQYF
cdr3_nt: TGTGCCAGCAGCTCGGGAGATACGCAGTATTTT
v_call: TRBV11-2
j_call: TRBJ2-3
d_call: -
clone_size: -

cdr3_aa: CASSPPGQGAYEQYF
cdr3_nt: TGTGCCAGCAGCCCCCCGGGACAGGGGGCTTACGAGCAGTACTTC
v_call: TRBV5-4
j_call: TRBJ2-7
d_call: TRBD1
clone_size: -

cdr3_aa: CASSPRVFARRQGPYEQYF
cdr3_nt: TGTGCCAGCTCACCACGGGTTTTTGCAAGGAGACAGGGTCCCTACGAGCAGTACTTC
v_call: TRBV18
j_call: TRBJ2-7
d_call: TRBD1
clone_size: -

cdr3_aa: CASSPSPQVRREYGYTF
cdr3_nt: TGTGCCAGCTCACCATCTCCCCAGGTTCGACGCGAATATGGCTACACCTTC
v_call: TRBV18
j_call: TRBJ1-2
d_call: -
clone_size: -

cdr3_aa: CASSLDPGMNTEAFF
cdr3_nt: TGTGCCAGCAGCTTAGATCCAGGAATGAACACTGAAGCTTTCTTT
v_call: TRBV11-2
j_call: TRBJ1-1
d_call: -
clone_size: -

cdr3_aa: CASSPSREDYGYTF
cdr3_nt: TGTGCCAGTAGTCCGTCCAGGGAGGACTATGGCTACACCTTC
v_call: TRBV19
j_call: TRBJ1-2
d_call: -
clone_size: few

cdr3_aa: CASAVGAGGNTIYF
cdr3_nt: TGCGCCAGCGCGGTGGGGGCGGGTGGAAACACCATATATTTT
v_call: TRBV4-3
j_call: TRBJ1-3
d_call: -
clone_size: once

cdr3_aa: CASSYSSANYGYTF
cdr3_nt: TGTGCCAGCAGTTACTCGTCAGCGAACTATGGCTACACCTTC
v_call: TRBV6-5
j_call: TRBJ1-2
d_call: -
clone_size: -

cdr3_aa: CASSRDSNQPQHF
cdr3_nt: TGTGCCAGCTCCCGGGACTCAAATCAGCCCCAGCATTTT
v_call: TRBV18
j_call: TRBJ1-5
d_call: -
clone_size: -

cdr3_aa: CASSGTGGAIGYGYTF
cdr3_nt: TGTGCCAGCAGTGGGACAGGGGGGGCTATTGGGTATGGCTACACCTTC
v_call: TRBV2
j_call: TRBJ1-2
d_call: TRBD1
clone_size: -

cdr3_aa: CASSRRGFMANEKLFF
cdr3_nt: TGTGCCAGCAGCCGTAGAGGGTTCATGGCTAATGAAAAACTGTTTTTT
v_call: TRBV3-1/TRBV3-2
j_call: TRBJ1-4
d_call: -
clone_size: -

cdr3_aa: CASSITHRGGEKLFF
cdr3_nt: TGTGCCAGCAGCATAACACACAGGGGAGGTGAAAAACTGTTTTTT
v_call: TRBV5-8
j_call: TRBJ1-4
d_call: TRBD1
clone_size: -

cdr3_aa: CASSLYRGGEQYF
cdr3_nt: TGTGCCAGCAGCTTATACAGGGGAGGCGAGCAGTACTTC
v_call: TRBV5-4
j_call: TRBJ2-7
d_call: -
clone_size: -

cdr3_aa: CASSQSVQIDTQYF
cdr3_nt: TGTGCCAGCAGCCAATCAGTACAGATAGATACGCAGTATTTT
v_call: TRBV3-1/TRBV3-2
j_call: TRBJ2-3
d_call: -
clone_size: -

cdr3_aa: CASTQTGAYEQYF
cdr3_nt: TGTGCCAGCACCCAGACAGGGGCCTACGAGCAGTACTTC
v_call: TRBV6-5
j_call: TRBJ2-7
d_call: TRBD1
clone_size: -

cdr3_aa: CASSLAPGVENTIYF
cdr3_nt: TGTGCCAGCAGCCTCGCCCCAGGGGTGGAAAACACCATATATTTT
v_call: TRBV4-2
j_call: TRBJ1-3
d_call: -
clone_size: once

cdr3_aa: CASSNGPEAFF
cdr3_nt: TGTGCCAGCAGCAATGGGCCTGAAGCTTTCTTT
v_call: TRBV21-1
j_call: TRBJ1-1
d_call: -
clone_size: few

cdr3_aa: CASSERTGKDYEQYF
cdr3_nt: TGTGCCAGCAGCGAGCGGACAGGGAAGGACTACGAGCAGTACTTC
v_call: TRBV5-4
j_call: TRBJ2-7
d_call: TRBD1
clone_size: -

cdr3_aa: CASSTGENYGYTF
cdr3_nt: TGTGCCAGTAGTACCGGGGAAAACTATGGCTACACCTTC
v_call: TRBV19
j_call: TRBJ1-2
d_call: -
clone_size: -

cdr3_aa: CASSWRRPSGETQYF
cdr3_nt: TGTGCCAGCAGCTGGCGGCGGCCGTCAGGGGAGACCCAGTACTTC
v_call: TRBV5-6
j_call: TRBJ2-5
d_call: -
clone_size: -

cdr3_aa: CASSDRTGAGANVLTF
cdr3_nt: TGTGCCAGCAGTGACCGGACAGGGGCTGGGGCCAACGTCCTGACTTTC
v_call: TRBV25-1
j_call: TRBJ2-6
d_call: TRBD1
clone_size: once

cdr3_aa: CASSTDSHSYNSPLHF
cdr3_nt: TGTGCCAGCAGCACCGACAGCCACTCCTATAATTCACCCCTCCACTTT
v_call: TRBV7-2
j_call: TRBJ1-6
d_call: -
clone_size: -

cdr3_aa: CASSPGTGLSYGYTF
cdr3_nt: TGTGCCAGCAGCCCAGGGACAGGGCTTAGCTATGGCTACACCTTC
v_call: TRBV9
j_call: TRBJ1-2
d_call: TRBD1
clone_size: -

cdr3_aa: CASSSSGTGVNTEAFF
cdr3_nt: TGCGCCAGCAGCTCCTCCGGGACAGGGGTGAACACTGAAGCTTTCTTT
v_call: TRBV5-1
j_call: TRBJ1-1
d_call: TRBD1
clone_size: once

cdr3_aa: CASSNRRSWNTEAFF
cdr3_nt: TGTGCCAGTAGTAATCGCAGGTCCTGGAACACTGAAGCTTTCTTT
v_call: TRBV19
j_call: TRBJ1-1
d_call: -
clone_size: -

cdr3_aa: CASRGQYNEQFF
cdr3_nt: TGTGCCAGCAGGGGACAGTACAATGAGCAGTTCTTC
v_call: TRBV3-1/TRBV3-2
j_call: TRBJ2-1
d_call: TRBD1
clone_size: -

cdr3_aa: CASSYLAGGRQETQYF
cdr3_nt: TGTGCCAGCAGTTACCTGGCGGGGGGGCGGCAAGAGACCCAGTACTTC
v_call: TRBV6-2/TRBV6-3
j_call: TRBJ2-5
d_call: TRBD2
clone_size: -

cdr3_aa: CASSLVGTGRLNEKLFF
cdr3_nt: TGCGCCAGCAGCTTGGTCGGGACAGGGAGACTCAATGAAAAACTGTTTTTT
v_call: TRBV5-1
j_call: TRBJ1-4
d_call: TRBD1
clone_size: -

cdr3_aa: CATSRDLDVLNSPLHF
cdr3_nt: TGTGCCACCAGCAGAGATCTAGATGTTTTAAATTCACCCCTCCACTTT
v_call: TRBV15
j_call: TRBJ1-6
d_call: -
clone_size: -

cdr3_aa: CATSGLAGEGAYADTQYF
cdr3_nt: TGTGCCACCAGCGGACTAGCGGGAGAGGGGGCCTACGCAGATACGCAGTATTTT
v_call: TRBV24-1
j_call: TRBJ2-3
d_call: TRBD2
clone_size: -

cdr3_aa: CASSLAPGNSYEQYF
cdr3_nt: TGCGCCAGCAGCTTGGCCCCAGGGAACTCCTACGAGCAGTACTTC
v_call: TRBV5-1
j_call: TRBJ2-7
d_call: -
clone_size: -

cdr3_aa: CSVQPTGVNTEAFF
cdr3_nt: TGCAGCGTCCAACCGACAGGGGTGAACACTGAAGCTTTCTTT
v_call: TRBV29-1
j_call: TRBJ1-1
d_call: TRBD1
clone_size: -

cdr3_aa: CASSSGGAAGINSPLHF
cdr3_nt: TGTGCCAGCAGCTCGGGGGGGGCGGCGGGGATTAATTCACCCCTCCACTTT
v_call: TRBV5-4
j_call: TRBJ1-6
d_call: -
clone_size: few

cdr3_aa: CASSLLRDYYTDTQYF
cdr3_nt: TGTGCCAGCAGCTTACTAAGGGACTACTATACAGATACGCAGTATTTT
v_call: TRBV7-2
j_call: TRBJ2-3
d_call: TRBD2
clone_size: -

cdr3_aa: CATSIYRGNIQYF
cdr3_nt: TGTGCCACCAGCATTTACAGGGGGAACATTCAGTACTTC
v_call: TRBV15
j_call: TRBJ2-4
d_call: TRBD1
clone_size: -

cdr3_aa: CASSTDRAYEQYF
cdr3_nt: TGTGCCAGTAGTACGGACAGGGCCTACGAGCAGTACTTC
v_call: TRBV19
j_call: TRBJ2-7
d_call: TRBD1
clone_size: -

cdr3_aa: CASSRWGVTVSYNSPLHF
cdr3_nt: TGTGCCAGCAGTCGATGGGGGGTGACAGTTTCCTATAATTCACCCCTCCACTTT
v_call: TRBV6-6
j_call: TRBJ1-6
d_call: -
clone_size: -

cdr3_aa: CASSRTGAPYEQYF
cdr3_nt: TGCGCCAGCAGTAGGACAGGGGCCCCCTACGAGCAGTACTTC
v_call: TRBV5-1
j_call: TRBJ2-7
d_call: TRBD1
clone_size: -

cdr3_aa: CSDQGSNYGYTF
cdr3_nt: TGCAGCGACCAGGGTTCTAACTATGGCTACACCTTC
v_call: TRBV29-1
j_call: TRBJ1-2
d_call: -
clone_size: -

cdr3_aa: CASSIEATGSRTGELFF
cdr3_nt: TGTGCCAGTAGTATAGAGGCGACAGGGTCTCGGACCGGGGAGCTGTTTTTT
v_call: TRBV19
j_call: TRBJ2-2
d_call: TRBD1
clone_size: -

cdr3_aa: CASSLYGVVYEQYF
cdr3_nt: TGTGCCAGCAGCTTATACGGGGTCGTCTACGAGCAGTACTTC
v_call: TRBV5-6
j_call: TRBJ2-7
d_call: -
clone_size: -

cdr3_aa: CASRSRDTYYEQYF
cdr3_nt: TGTGCCAGCAGAAGCCGGGACACCTACTACGAGCAGTACTTC
v_call: TRBV6-5
j_call: TRBJ2-7
d_call: -
clone_size: -

cdr3_aa: CASSLLGTSSNEQFF
cdr3_nt: TGTGCCAGCAGCTTATTAGGGACTAGCAGTAATGAGCAGTTCTTC
v_call: TRBV7-2
j_call: TRBJ2-1
d_call: TRBD2
clone_size: -

cdr3_aa: CASSFGTSGSYEQYF
cdr3_nt: TGTGCCAGCAGTTTCGGGACTAGCGGCTCCTACGAGCAGTACTTC
v_call: TRBV5-6
j_call: TRBJ2-7
d_call: TRBD2
clone_size: -

cdr3_aa: CASSRGSLSPLHF
cdr3_nt: TGTGCCAGCAGTAGAGGATCCCTTTCCCCCCTCCACTTT
v_call: TRBV27
j_call: TRBJ1-6
d_call: -
clone_size: -

cdr3_aa: CASSFGDNSPLHF
cdr3_nt: TGTGCCAGCAGTTTCGGGGATAATTCACCCCTCCACTTT
v_call: TRBV12-3/TRBV12-4
j_call: TRBJ1-6
d_call: -
clone_size: -

cdr3_aa: CASSWGQAGYEQYF
cdr3_nt: TGTGCCAGCAGCTGGGGACAGGCGGGGTACGAGCAGTACTTC
v_call: TRBV5-6
j_call: TRBJ2-7
d_call: TRBD1
clone_size: -